This TCR beta chain was identified in a study of regulatory T cells in long-lasting Graves disease. The study, taken as a whole, reports: Patients with persistent disease shared under 3,500 public clonotypes, outpacing the approximately 870 shared by new patients.

Time point meaning: newly diagnosed GD, antithyroid drugs for less than 3 months. Preparation of the TCR library used RNA extracted from PBMCs. The CDR3 has 16 residues. The germline V gene encodes CDR1 DFQATT and CDR2 SNEGSKA (reference sequence). For TCR beta, libraries came from iRepertoire HTBI primers and Arm-PCR of CDR3 regions. MiXCR, applied by TCRdb to the multiplex PCR reads, yields one record per CDR3 protein. The sample has under 250,000 distinct CDR3 sequences, 20% to 25% seen once; the top ten hold approximately 13%. This clonotype was seen many times. Its antigen is not identified. This receptor was obtained from a female donor with Graves disease. The chain combines TRBV20-1 with TRBJ2-3; D may match TRBD1 or TRBD2 (5 bases each). Sequencing was performed on peripheral blood mononuclear cells (PBMCs), taken at new diagnosis, from a patient treated with antithyroid drugs. CDR3 residues: CSPSRGRTESTDTQYF. The CDR3 coding sequence is TGCAGCCCCAGTAGGGGACGGACGGAAAGCACAGATACGCAGTATTTT.